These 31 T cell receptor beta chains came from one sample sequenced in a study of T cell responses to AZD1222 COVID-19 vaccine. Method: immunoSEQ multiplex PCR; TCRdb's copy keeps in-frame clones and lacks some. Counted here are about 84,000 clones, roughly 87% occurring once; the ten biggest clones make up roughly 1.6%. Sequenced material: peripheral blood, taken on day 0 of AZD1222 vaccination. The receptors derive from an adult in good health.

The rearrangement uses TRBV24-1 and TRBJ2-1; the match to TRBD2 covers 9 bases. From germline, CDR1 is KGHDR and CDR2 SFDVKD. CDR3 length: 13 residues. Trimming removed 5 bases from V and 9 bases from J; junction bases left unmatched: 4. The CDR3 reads CATSGTSDSEQFF. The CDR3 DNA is TGTGCCACCAGTGGGACTAGCGACTCTGAGCAGTTCTTC.

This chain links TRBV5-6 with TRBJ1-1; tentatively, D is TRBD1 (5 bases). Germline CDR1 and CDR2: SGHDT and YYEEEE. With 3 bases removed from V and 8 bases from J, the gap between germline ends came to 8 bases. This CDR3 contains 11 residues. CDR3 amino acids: CASSYTGEAFF. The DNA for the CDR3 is TGTGCCAGCAGCTATACAGGCGAAGCTTTCTTT.

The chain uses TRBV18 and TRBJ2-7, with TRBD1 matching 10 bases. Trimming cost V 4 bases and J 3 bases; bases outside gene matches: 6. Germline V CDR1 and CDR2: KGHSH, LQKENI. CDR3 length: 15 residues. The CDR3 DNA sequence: TGTGCCAGCTCACGGGACAGGGGAAGAAACTACGAGCAGTACTTC. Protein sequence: CASSRDRGRNYEQYF.

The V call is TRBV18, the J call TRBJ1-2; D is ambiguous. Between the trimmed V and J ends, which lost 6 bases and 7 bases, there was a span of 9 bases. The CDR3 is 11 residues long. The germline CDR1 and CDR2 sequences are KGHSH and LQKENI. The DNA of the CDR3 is TGTGCCAGCTCTCCCTTGGGTGGCTACACCTTC. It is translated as CASSPLGGYTF. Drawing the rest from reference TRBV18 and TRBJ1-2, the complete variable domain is NAGVMQNPRHLVRRRGQEARLRCSPMKGHSHVYWYRQLPEEGLKFMVYLQKENIIDESGMPKERFSAEFPKEGPSILRIQQVVRGDSAAYFCASSPLGGYTFGSGTRLTVV.

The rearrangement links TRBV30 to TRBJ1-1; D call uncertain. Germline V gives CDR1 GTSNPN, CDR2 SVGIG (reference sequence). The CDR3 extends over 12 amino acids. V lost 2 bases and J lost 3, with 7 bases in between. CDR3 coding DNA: TGTGCCTGGAGTTTTATACACACTGAAGCTTTCTTT. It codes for CAWSFIHTEAFF.

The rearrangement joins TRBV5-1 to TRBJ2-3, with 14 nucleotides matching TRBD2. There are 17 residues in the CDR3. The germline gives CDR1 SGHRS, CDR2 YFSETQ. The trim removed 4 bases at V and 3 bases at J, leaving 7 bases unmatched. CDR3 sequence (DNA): TGCGCCAGCAGCCCCGGGACTAGCGGGAGACGGACAGATACGCAGTATTTT. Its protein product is CASSPGTSGRRTDTQYF.

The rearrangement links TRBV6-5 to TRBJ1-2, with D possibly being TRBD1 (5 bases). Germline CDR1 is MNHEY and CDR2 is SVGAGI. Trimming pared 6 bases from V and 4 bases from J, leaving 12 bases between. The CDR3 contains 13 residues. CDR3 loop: CASRVTAVYGYTF. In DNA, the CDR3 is TGTGCCAGCAGGGTGACAGCAGTCTATGGCTACACCTTC.

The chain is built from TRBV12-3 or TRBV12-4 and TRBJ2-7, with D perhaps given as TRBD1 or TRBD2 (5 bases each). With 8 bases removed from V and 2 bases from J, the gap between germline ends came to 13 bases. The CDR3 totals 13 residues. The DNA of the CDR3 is TGTGCCAGCTCCCGGGACCCAACCTACGAGCAGTACTTC. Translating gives CASSRDPTYEQYF.

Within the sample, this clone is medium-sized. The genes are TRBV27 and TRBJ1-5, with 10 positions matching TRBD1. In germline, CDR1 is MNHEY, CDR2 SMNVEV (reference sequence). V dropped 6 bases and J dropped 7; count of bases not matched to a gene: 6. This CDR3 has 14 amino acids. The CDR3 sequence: CASSPGTGEQPQHF. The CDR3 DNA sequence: TGTGCCAGCAGCCCCGGGACAGGGGAGCAGCCCCAGCATTTT.

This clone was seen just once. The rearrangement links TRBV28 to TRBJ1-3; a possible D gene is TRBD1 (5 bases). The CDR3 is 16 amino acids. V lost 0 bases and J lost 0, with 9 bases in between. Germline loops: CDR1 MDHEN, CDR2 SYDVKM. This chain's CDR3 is CASSLWGGGSGNTIYF. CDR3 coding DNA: TGTGCCAGCAGTTTATGGGGCGGGGGCTCTGGAAACACCATATATTTT. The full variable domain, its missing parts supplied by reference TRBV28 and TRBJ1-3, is DVKVTQSSRYLVKRTGEKVFLECVQDMDHENMFWYRQDPGLGLRLIYFSYDVKMKEKGDIPEGYSVSREKKERFSLILESASTNQTSMYLCASSLWGGGSGNTIYFGEGSWLTVV.

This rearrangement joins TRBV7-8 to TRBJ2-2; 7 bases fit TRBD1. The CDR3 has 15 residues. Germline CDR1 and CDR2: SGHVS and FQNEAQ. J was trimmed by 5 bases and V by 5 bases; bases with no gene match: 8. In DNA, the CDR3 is TGTGCCAGCAGCCCGTACAGGGGTAGGACCGGGGAGCTGTTTTTT. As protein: CASSPYRGRTGELFF.

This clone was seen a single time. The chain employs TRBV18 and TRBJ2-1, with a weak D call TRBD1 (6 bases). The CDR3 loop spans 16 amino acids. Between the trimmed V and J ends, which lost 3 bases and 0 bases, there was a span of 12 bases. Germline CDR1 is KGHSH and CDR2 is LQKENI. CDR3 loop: CASSPLGHSSYNEQFF. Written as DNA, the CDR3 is TGTGCCAGCTCACCCCTGGGACACTCCTCCTACAATGAGCAGTTCTTC.

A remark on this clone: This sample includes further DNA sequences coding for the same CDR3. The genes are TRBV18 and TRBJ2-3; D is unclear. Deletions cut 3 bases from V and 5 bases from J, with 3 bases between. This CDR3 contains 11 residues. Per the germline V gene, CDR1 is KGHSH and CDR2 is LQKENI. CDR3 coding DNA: TGTGCCAGCTCACCCAGAGATACGCAGTATTTT. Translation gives CASSPRDTQYF.

CDR3 region: CASSPLDRGNSPLHF. In DNA, the CDR3 is TGTGCCAGCTCACCCCTGGACAGGGGAAATTCACCCCTCCACTTT. The rearrangement uses TRBV18 and TRBJ1-6; TRBD1 matches at 9 bases. V was pared by 3 bases and J by 7 bases, with 4 bases of the junction left unmatched. The germline V gene has CDR1 KGHSH and CDR2 LQKENI. This CDR3 has 15 amino acids.

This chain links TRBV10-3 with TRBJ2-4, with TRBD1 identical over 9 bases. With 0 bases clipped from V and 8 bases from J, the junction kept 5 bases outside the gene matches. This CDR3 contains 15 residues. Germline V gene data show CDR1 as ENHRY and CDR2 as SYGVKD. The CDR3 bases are TGTGCCATCAGTGAGTCGACAGGGGGGCATCACATTCAGTACTTC. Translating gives CAISESTGGHHIQYF.

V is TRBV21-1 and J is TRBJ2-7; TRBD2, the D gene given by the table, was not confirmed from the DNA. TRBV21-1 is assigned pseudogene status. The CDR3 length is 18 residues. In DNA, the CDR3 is TGTGCCAGCAGCCCCGGGACTAGCGGGAGGAGCGGCTCCTACGAGCAGTACTTC. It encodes CASSPGTSGRSGSYEQYF.

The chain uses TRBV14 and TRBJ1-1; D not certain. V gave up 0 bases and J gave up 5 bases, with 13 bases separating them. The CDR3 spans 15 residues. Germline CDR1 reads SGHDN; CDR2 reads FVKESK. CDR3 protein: CASSQDPNRWTEAFF. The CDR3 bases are TGTGCCAGCAGCCAAGATCCCAACCGATGGACTGAAGCTTTCTTT.

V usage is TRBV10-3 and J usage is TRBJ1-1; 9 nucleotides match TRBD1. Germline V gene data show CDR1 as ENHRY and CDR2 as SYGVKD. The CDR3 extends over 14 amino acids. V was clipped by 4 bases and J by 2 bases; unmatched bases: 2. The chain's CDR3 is CAISGTGGNTEAFF. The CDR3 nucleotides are TGTGCCATCAGTGGTACAGGGGGCAACACTGAAGCTTTCTTT.

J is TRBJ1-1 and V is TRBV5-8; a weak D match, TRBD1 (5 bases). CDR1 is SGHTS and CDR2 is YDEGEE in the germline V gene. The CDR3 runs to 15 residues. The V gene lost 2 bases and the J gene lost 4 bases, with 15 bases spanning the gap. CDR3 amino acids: CASSLTGTLTTEAFF. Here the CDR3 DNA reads TGTGCCAGCAGCTTAACCGGGACTCTGACCACTGAAGCTTTCTTT.

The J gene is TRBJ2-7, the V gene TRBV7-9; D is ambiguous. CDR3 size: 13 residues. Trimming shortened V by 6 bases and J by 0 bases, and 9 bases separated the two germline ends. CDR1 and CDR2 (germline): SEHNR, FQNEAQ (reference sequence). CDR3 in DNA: TGTGCCAGCAGACCAGGAAGCTCCTACGAGCAGTACTTC. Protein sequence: CASRPGSSYEQYF. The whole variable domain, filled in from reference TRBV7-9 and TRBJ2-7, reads DTGVSQNPRHKITKRGQNVTFRCDPISEHNRLYWYRQTLGQGPEFLTYFQNEAQLEKSRLLSDRFSAERPKGSFSTLEIQRTEQGDSAMYLCASRPGSSYEQYFGPGTRLTVT.

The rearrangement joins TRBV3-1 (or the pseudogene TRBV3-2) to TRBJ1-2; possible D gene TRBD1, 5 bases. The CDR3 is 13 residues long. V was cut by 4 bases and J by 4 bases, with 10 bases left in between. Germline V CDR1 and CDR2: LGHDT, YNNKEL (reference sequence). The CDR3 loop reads CASSLMGTYGYTF. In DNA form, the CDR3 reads TGTGCCAGCAGCCTGATGGGGACCTATGGCTACACCTTC.

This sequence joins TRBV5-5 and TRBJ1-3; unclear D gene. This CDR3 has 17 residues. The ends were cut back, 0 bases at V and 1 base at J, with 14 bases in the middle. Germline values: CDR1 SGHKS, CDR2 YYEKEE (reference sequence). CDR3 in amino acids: CASSLGLTIFSGNTIYF. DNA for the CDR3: TGTGCCAGCAGCTTGGGGCTTACCATCTTTTCTGGAAACACCATATATTTT. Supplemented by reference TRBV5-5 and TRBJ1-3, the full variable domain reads DAGVTQSPTHLIKTRGQQVTLRCSPISGHKSVSWYQQVLGQGPQFIFQYYEKEERGRGNFPDRFSARQFPNYSSELNVNALLLGDSALYLCASSLGLTIFSGNTIYFGEGSWLTVV.

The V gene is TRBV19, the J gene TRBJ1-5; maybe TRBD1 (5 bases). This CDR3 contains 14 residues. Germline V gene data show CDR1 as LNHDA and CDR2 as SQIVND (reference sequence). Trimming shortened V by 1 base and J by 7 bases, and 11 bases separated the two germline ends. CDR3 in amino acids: CASSIGGFVQPQHF. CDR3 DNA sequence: TGTGCCAGTAGTATAGGGGGGTTCGTGCAGCCCCAGCATTTT.

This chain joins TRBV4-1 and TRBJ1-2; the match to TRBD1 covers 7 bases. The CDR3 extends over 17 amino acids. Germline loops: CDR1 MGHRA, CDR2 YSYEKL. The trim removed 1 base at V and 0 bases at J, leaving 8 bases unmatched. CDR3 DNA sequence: TGCGCCAGCAGCCAAGCGGCGACAGGGACCACTAACTATGGCTACACCTTC. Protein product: CASSQAATGTTNYGYTF.

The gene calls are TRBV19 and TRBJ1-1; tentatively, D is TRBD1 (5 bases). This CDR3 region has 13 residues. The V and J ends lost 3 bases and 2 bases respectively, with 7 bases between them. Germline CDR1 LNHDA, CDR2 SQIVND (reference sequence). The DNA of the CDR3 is TGTGCCAGTAGTATCGGACAAAACACTGAAGCTTTCTTT. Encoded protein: CASSIGQNTEAFF.

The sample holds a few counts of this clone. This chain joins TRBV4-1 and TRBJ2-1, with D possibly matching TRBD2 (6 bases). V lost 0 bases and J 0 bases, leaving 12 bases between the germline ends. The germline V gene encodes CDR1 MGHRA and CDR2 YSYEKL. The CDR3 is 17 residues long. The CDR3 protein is CASSQEGAGYSYNEQFF. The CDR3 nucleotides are TGCGCCAGCAGCCAAGAAGGGGCGGGGTACTCCTACAATGAGCAGTTCTTC.

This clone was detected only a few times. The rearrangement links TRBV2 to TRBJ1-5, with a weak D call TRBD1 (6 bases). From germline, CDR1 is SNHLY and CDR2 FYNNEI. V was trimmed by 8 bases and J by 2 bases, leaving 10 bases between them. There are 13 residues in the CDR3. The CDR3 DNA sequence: TGTGCCAGCGGCCGACAGGGCAATCAGCCCCAGCATTTT. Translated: CASGRQGNQPQHF.

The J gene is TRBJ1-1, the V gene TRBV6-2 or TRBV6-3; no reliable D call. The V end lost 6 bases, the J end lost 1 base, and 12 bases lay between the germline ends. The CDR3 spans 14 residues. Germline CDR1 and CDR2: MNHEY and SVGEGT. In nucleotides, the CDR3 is TGTGCCAGCAGCCAGCCGCGGCAGAACACTGAAGCTTTCTTT. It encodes CASSQPRQNTEAFF.

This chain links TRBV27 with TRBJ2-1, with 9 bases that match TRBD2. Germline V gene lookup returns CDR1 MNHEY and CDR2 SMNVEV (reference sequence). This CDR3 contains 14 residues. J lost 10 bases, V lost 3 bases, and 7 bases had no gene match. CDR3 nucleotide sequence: TGTGCCAGCAGTTTGTCGGTAGCGGGAGAGGAGCAGTTCTTC. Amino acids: CASSLSVAGEEQFF.

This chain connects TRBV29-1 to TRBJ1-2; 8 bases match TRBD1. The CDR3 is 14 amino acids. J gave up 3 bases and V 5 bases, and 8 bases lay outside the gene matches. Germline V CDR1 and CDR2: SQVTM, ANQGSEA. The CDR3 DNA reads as TGCAGCGTTTCGCAGGGGACAGGAGACTATGGCTACACCTTC. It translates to CSVSQGTGDYGYTF.

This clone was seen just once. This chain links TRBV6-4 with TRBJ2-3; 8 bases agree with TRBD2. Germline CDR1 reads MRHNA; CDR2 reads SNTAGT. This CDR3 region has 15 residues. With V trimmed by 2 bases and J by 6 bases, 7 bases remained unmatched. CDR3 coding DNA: TGTGCCAGCAGTGACGGGCGGGGGGCCTCCGATACGCAGTATTTT. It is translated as CASSDGRGASDTQYF.